Following are 26 T cell receptor beta chains from one sample sequenced in a study of T-cell reconstitution after alpha-beta-depleted transplantation in children. A library of TCRbeta sequences, prepared with unique molecular identifiers, was generated. Each CDR3 protein is one row after TCRdb ran MiXCR on the PCR reads. The sample shows 150,000 to 200,000 distinct CDR3 sequences, 5% to 7.5% of them seen only once. Sequences were derived from PBMCs, sampled before TCRalphabeta/CD19-depleted stem cell transplant. The receptors come from a girl in the first two years of life with combined immunodeficiency, due to receive a stem cell transplant.

At least ten counts were recorded for this clonotype. The chain employs TRBV7-2 and TRBJ2-5; D is unclear. Germline V gene sequence: CDR1 SGHTA, CDR2 FQGNSA. Trimming stripped 1 base from V and 4 bases from J, with 13 bases between. This CDR3 has 15 amino acids. The CDR3 loop reads CASSLGSPLAETQYF. CDR3 coding DNA: TGTGCCAGCAGCTTAGGGTCGCCCCTGGCAGAGACCCAGTACTTC.

This clonotype was observed many times. This rearrangement joins TRBV12-3 or TRBV12-4 to TRBJ2-7; D may be TRBD1 or TRBD2 (5 bases each). This CDR3 spans 11 amino acids. V was pared by 5 bases and J by 6 bases, with 8 bases between. The CDR3 DNA reads as TGTGCCAGCAGTGGGGGAGCCGAGCAGTACTTC. Translating gives CASSGGAEQYF.

Ten or more counts support this clonotype. The J gene is TRBJ1-2, the V gene TRBV20-1, with unresolved D. V shed 1 base and J shed 4 bases, with 4 bases lying between them. Germline CDR1 and CDR2: DFQATT and SNEGSKA (reference sequence). The CDR3 is 11 residues long. In nucleotides, the CDR3 is TGCAGTGCTAGAGCCAGCTATGGCTACACCTTC. The encoded protein is CSARASYGYTF.

The rearrangement joins TRBV4-2 to TRBJ1-5, with 8 bases lining up with TRBD1. The V segment lost 4 bases and the J segment 9 bases; nucleotides outside the gene matches: 14. The CDR3 is 16 residues long. Germline loops: CDR1 LGHNA, CDR2 YNFKEQ. The CDR3 protein is CASSPRSTGGTRPQHF. CDR3 sequence (DNA): TGTGCCAGCAGCCCGCGAAGCACAGGGGGAACGCGGCCCCAGCATTTT.

This clonotype was seen repeatedly, ten times or more. The chain joins TRBV28 to TRBJ2-7; unclear D gene. The V gene lost 9 bases and the J gene lost 0 bases, with 15 bases spanning the gap. There are 14 residues in the CDR3. Germline V CDR1 and CDR2: MDHEN, SYDVKM. CDR3 sequence: CASSRRAISYEQYF. The DNA for the CDR3 is TGTGCCAGTTCCCGTCGGGCTATCTCCTACGAGCAGTACTTC.

This clonotype was recorded a few times. V gene TRBV6-5 combines with J gene TRBJ2-1; 12 bases agree with TRBD2. The ends lost 6 bases at V and 7 bases at J; junction bases unmatched: 7. This CDR3 contains 15 residues. Germline values: CDR1 MNHEY, CDR2 SVGAGI. CDR3 in DNA: TGTGCCAGCAGCGCCCTGGGGACTAGCGGGAATGAGCAGTTCTTC. This codes for CASSALGTSGNEQFF.

This clonotype has at least ten counts. The chain joins TRBV7-9 to TRBJ1-1; D call uncertain. The V end lost 4 bases, the J end lost 7 bases, and 10 bases lay between the germline ends. The CDR3 runs 12 residues. Germline CDR1 is SEHNR and CDR2 is FQNEAQ (reference sequence). The CDR3 nucleotides read TGTGCCAGCAGCTCCCCGGCTGGTGAAGCTTTCTTT. It is translated as CASSSPAGEAFF.

At least ten counts were recorded for this clonotype. The V call is TRBV29-1, the J call TRBJ2-7, with 14 nucleotides matching TRBD2. The germline CDR1 and CDR2 sequences are SQVTM and ANQGSEA. CDR3 size: 15 residues. V shed 4 bases and J 3 bases; nucleotides not matched to a gene: 5. This CDR3 reads CSVGGGTSGSYEQYF. The CDR3 DNA follows: TGCAGCGTTGGGGGGGGGACTAGCGGGAGCTACGAGCAGTACTTC.

This clonotype was observed at least ten times. This chain links TRBV12-3 or TRBV12-4 with TRBJ2-3; 7 positions match TRBD2. The junction had 11 bases not matched to a gene; V was cut back by 1 base and J by 7 bases. The CDR3 runs to 16 residues. Here the CDR3 reads CASSLVASGPRYTQYF. The DNA of the CDR3 is TGTGCCAGCAGTTTAGTAGCTAGCGGCCCTCGGTATACGCAGTATTTT.

This clonotype was recorded many times. The gene calls are TRBV4-2 and TRBJ2-1; TRBD2 matches 8 bases. This CDR3 is built from 14 residues. Germline-derived CDR1 and CDR2 are LGHNA and YNFKEQ. Trimming at V came to 5 bases and at J to 4 bases, leaving 4 bases not matched to a gene. CDR3 loop: CASSKGGGYNEQFF. DNA for the CDR3: TGTGCCAGCAGCAAAGGCGGGGGGTACAATGAGCAGTTCTTC.

In its sample, this clonotype was seen many times. Germline is not matched at one junction end, which may reflect a read error. The chain recombines TRBV7-7 with TRBJ2-2; weak D call: TRBD2 (6 bases). CDR1 and CDR2 (germline): SSHAT, FNYEAQ (reference sequence). The CDR3 has 15 amino acids. The CDR3 loop reads CASSLGGTNTGELFF. The CDR3 nucleotides read TGTGCTAGCAGCTTAGGAGGGACCAACACCGGGGAGCTGTTTTTT.

This clonotype was seen many times. The J gene is TRBJ2-5, the V gene TRBV27, with D perhaps TRBD2 (5 bases). The CDR3 runs 17 residues. The V end lost 6 bases, the J end lost 1 base, and 21 bases lay between the germline ends. CDR1 and CDR2 (germline): MNHEY, SMNVEV (reference sequence). For the CDR3, the DNA is TGTGCCAGCAGACCCCTTAGTCTTAGCGCATTCCAAGAGACCCAGTACTTC. This encodes CASRPLSLSAFQETQYF.

This clonotype was seen many times. The rearrangement joins TRBV21-1 to TRBJ2-7; the DNA was not used to check the table's D call, TRBD1. TRBV21-1 is assigned pseudogene status. The CDR3 length is 18 residues. CDR3 DNA sequence: TGTGCCAGGCGCTTCCCGAATGTACTGGGGGATATCTCCTACGAGCAGTACTTC. Translating gives CARRFPNVLGDISYEQYF.

Of note for this clonotype: The junction differs from germline at one of its ends, possibly a read error. The J gene is TRBJ2-7, the V gene TRBV20-1, with D perhaps TRBD2 (5 bases). Germline values: CDR1 DFQATT, CDR2 SNEGSKA (reference sequence). This CDR3 is built from 17 residues. The CDR3 sequence is CCARDQEVGFNPYEQYF. The CDR3 DNA sequence: TGCTGTGCTAGAGATCAGGAGGTGGGCTTCAACCCCTACGAGCAGTACTTC.

This clonotype was counted ten times or more. V is TRBV5-1 and J is TRBJ2-1; 7 bases align to TRBD1. There are 15 residues in the CDR3. Germline lookup yields CDR1 SGHRS and CDR2 YFSETQ. With V trimmed by 0 bases and J by 4 bases, 4 bases remained unmatched. The CDR3 protein is CASSLGLQGYNEQFF. CDR3 nucleotides: TGCGCCAGCAGCTTGGGCTTACAGGGGTACAATGAGCAGTTCTTC.

This clonotype was seen repeatedly, ten times or more. The V and J genes are TRBV25-1 and TRBJ2-7, with 8 bases identical to TRBD1. The trim removed 6 bases at V and 3 bases at J, leaving 7 bases unmatched. The CDR3 is 14 residues long. Germline loops: CDR1 MGHDK, CDR2 SYGVNS. The CDR3 is CASSPPDRDYEQYF. In DNA, the CDR3 is TGTGCCAGCAGCCCTCCGGACAGGGACTACGAGCAGTACTTC.

V usage is TRBV7-9 and J usage is TRBJ2-7; D remains ambiguous. Trimming removed 8 bases at V and 0 bases at J, with 8 bases between. The CDR3 loop spans 12 amino acids. Germline assignment: CDR1 SEHNR and CDR2 FQNEAQ (reference sequence). CDR3: CASHDGSYEQYF. CDR3 coding DNA: TGTGCCAGCCATGACGGCTCCTACGAGCAGTACTTC.

This clonotype was observed many times. This rearrangement joins TRBV5-6 to TRBJ2-1, with D uncertain. Germline V lookup: CDR1 SGHDT, CDR2 YYEEEE. V gave up 0 bases and J gave up 0 bases, with 13 bases separating them. This CDR3 has 17 amino acids. This CDR3 is CASSLVAGLSSYNEQFF. CDR3 nucleotide sequence: TGTGCCAGCAGCTTGGTTGCCGGTCTTAGCTCCTACAATGAGCAGTTCTTC.

This clonotype came up many times. The chain recombines TRBV4-2 with TRBJ2-1, with D unclear. The CDR3 consists of 14 residues. The ends were cut back, 0 bases at V and 4 bases at J, with 7 bases in the middle. Germline CDR1 reads LGHNA; CDR2 reads YNFKEQ. CDR3 nucleotides: TGTGCCAGCAGCCAAGAGTTAGGGTACAATGAGCAGTTCTTC. Amino acids: CASSQELGYNEQFF.

At least ten counts were recorded for this clonotype. The chain is built from TRBV7-8 and TRBJ2-1, with D hard to call. Germline CDR1 and CDR2: SGHVS and FQNEAQ. V lost 5 bases to trimming and J lost 0 bases, with 14 bases between them. The CDR3 consists of 16 residues. The CDR3 here is CASSQDLPSSYNEQFF. Here the CDR3 DNA reads TGTGCCAGCAGCCAGGACCTCCCGAGCTCCTACAATGAGCAGTTCTTC.

The rearrangement uses TRBV7-9 and TRBJ2-1, with 8 bases identical to TRBD2. Germline CDR1 reads SEHNR; CDR2 reads FQNEAQ (reference sequence). V trimming: 1 base; J trimming: 10 bases; junction bases outside the gene matches: 6. This CDR3 has 14 amino acids. Here the CDR3 reads CASSLVGRAGEQFF. The CDR3 DNA follows: TGTGCCAGCAGCTTAGTCGGGAGGGCCGGGGAGCAGTTCTTC.

At least ten counts were recorded for this clonotype. V and J are TRBV20-1 and TRBJ1-1, with 7 bases aligning to TRBD1. V lost 0 bases to trimming and J lost 0 bases; unmatched junction nucleotides: 13. CDR1 is DFQATT and CDR2 is SNEGSKA in the germline V gene (reference sequence). The CDR3 runs 18 residues. The CDR3 coding sequence is TGCAGTGCTAGAGATGGGGCAGGGGGGAGACTCATGAACACTGAAGCTTTCTTT. Translating gives CSARDGAGGRLMNTEAFF.

This clonotype showed up many times. This chain uses TRBV29-1 with TRBJ1-1, with 7 positions matching TRBD1. This CDR3 is built from 13 residues. Germline-derived CDR1 and CDR2 are SQVTM and ANQGSEA. V shed 3 bases and J 1 base; nucleotides not matched to a gene: 2. CDR3 bases: TGCAGCGTTGAGGGGACAGAGAACACTGAAGCTTTCTTT. Its translation: CSVEGTENTEAFF.

This clonotype was detected many times. The chain links TRBV4-3 to TRBJ1-1; a weak D match, TRBD1 (6 bases). Deletions cut 1 base from V and 4 bases from J, with 13 bases between. The germline CDR1 and CDR2 sequences are LGHNA and YSLEER. This CDR3 has 15 residues. The CDR3: CASSQVLTGLTEAFF. The CDR3 DNA reads as TGCGCCAGCAGCCAAGTACTTACAGGGCTCACTGAAGCTTTCTTT.

At least ten counts were recorded for this clonotype. This rearrangement joins TRBV10-3 to TRBJ2-3, with D possibly being TRBD2 (5 bases). Germline V gene lookup returns CDR1 ENHRY and CDR2 SYGVKD. The CDR3 is 11 residues long. The ends were cut back, 6 bases at V and 5 bases at J, with 6 bases in the middle. The CDR3 spells CAISGGDTQYF. CDR3 bases: TGTGCCATCAGCGGAGGAGATACGCAGTATTTT.

This clonotype has ten or more counts. The V and J genes are TRBV5-1 and TRBJ2-7; D is perhaps TRBD2 (5 bases). The CDR3 is made up of 16 amino acids. Trimming took off 0 bases at V and 3 bases at J, with 16 bases between the two ends. Germline assignment: CDR1 SGHRS and CDR2 YFSETQ. This chain's CDR3 is CASSLDRGFTDYEQYF. The CDR3 nucleotides read TGCGCCAGCAGCTTGGACCGGGGATTCACCGACTACGAGCAGTACTTC.